There are a few counts of the clone carrying this T cell receptor beta chain. Some clones are missing from TCRdb's copy, which holds only in-frame ones; the method was immunoSEQ multiplex PCR. Found here are approximately 50,000 clones, roughly nine tenths of them singletons; the top ten hold about 0.74%. This sample was taken from a study of control samples from healthy donors and cancer patients. The sequence derives from a man aged 25-45 years with colorectal cancer. Source material: PBMCs.

The DNA for the CDR3 is TGCGCCAGCAGTGAGTCTTGGGGAGCGGGGTATAATTCACCCCTCCACTTT. Its translation is CASSESWGAGYNSPLHF. The V and J genes are TRBV10-2 and TRBJ1-6; D call uncertain. The CDR3 loop spans 17 amino acids. Germline V gene lookup returns CDR1 WSHSY and CDR2 SAAADI. V lost 0 bases and J 4 bases, leaving 13 bases between the germline ends.